These T cell receptor beta chains were read from a single sample in a study of CD8 T cells in ankylosing spondylitis. MiXCR, applied by TCRdb to the 5' RACE reads, yields one record per CDR3 protein. The table records 350,000 to 550,000 distinct CDR3 sequences, 25% to 30% of them present only once. Sequencing was performed on blood, either unsorted or a sorted T cell fraction (not recorded which). These TCRs come from a male donor with ankylosing spondylitis. CDR3s include the opening cysteine and the closing phenylalanine or tryptophan. Fields, in order: J gene, V gene, clone size, D gene, CDR3 DNA, CDR3 protein. A D gene is named only where the DNA matches it firmly. The size of a clone is reported for some rows only, either as once, few or many, or as a class for expanded clones.

TRBJ2-7 | TRBV11-1 | NA | NA | TGTGCCAGCAGCAAAGGACCCATTATAACCTACGAGCAGTACTTC | CASSKGPIITYEQYF
TRBJ1-5 | TRBV2 | few | NA | TGTGCCAGCAGTTCTCAACAGCCGAAGGATCAGCCCCAGCATTTT | CASSSQQPKDQPQHF
TRBJ2-3 | TRBV18 | few | NA | TGTGCCAGCTCAATACAGGGCGCCGGCGCAGATACGCAGTATTTT | CASSIQGAGADTQYF
TRBJ2-3 | TRBV7-9 | few | NA | TGTGCCAGCAGCCTCAGCCGGGGAGGCCAGGATACGCAGTATTTT | CASSLSRGGQDTQYF
TRBJ2-1 | TRBV2 | once | NA | TGTGCCAGCAGCCTTCGGCGCGGGCCGAGCTCCTACAATGAGCAGTTCTTC | CASSLRRGPSSYNEQFF
TRBJ1-5 | TRBV6-5 | NA | TRBD1 | TGTGCCATCAGTTACTCAGGGGGCGATCAGCCCCAGCATTTT | CAISYSGGDQPQHF
TRBJ2-1 | TRBV10-3 | few | TRBD2 | TGTGCCATCGAGAAGGAGGGCGGGAGCGACGAGCAGTTCTTC | CAIEKEGGSDEQFF
TRBJ2-1 | TRBV10-2 | NA | NA | TGCGCCAGCACGGGGAGCTCCTACAATGAGCAGTTCTTC | CASTGSSYNEQFF
TRBJ2-1 | TRBV5-1 | NA | TRBD2 | TGCGCCAGCAGCTTCACTAGCGGGAGAGATGAGCAGTTCTTC | CASSFTSGRDEQFF
TRBJ1-3 | TRBV6-5 | NA | NA | TGTGCCAGCAGAGGGTCAGGGCCTACCATATATTTT | CASRGSGPTIYF
TRBJ1-5 | TRBV20-1 | NA | TRBD1 | TGCAGTGCTGGGCGTGGCGGGACAGTTAGCAATCAGCCCCAGCATTTT | CSAGRGGTVSNQPQHF
TRBJ2-1 | TRBV7-2 | NA | NA | TGTGCCAGCAGCTCCCCGTTGGGTGGTGAGCAGTTCTTC | CASSSPLGGEQFF
TRBJ1-1 | TRBV20-1 | NA | NA | TGCAGTGCTCCTCATGACCGGGTCCCTGAAGCTTTCTTT | CSAPHDRVPEAFF
TRBJ2-1 | TRBV10-2 | NA | TRBD1 | TGCGCCAGCAGTGGACAGGGTCTTTCCTACAATGAGCAGTTCTTC | CASSGQGLSYNEQFF
TRBJ2-3 | TRBV24-1 | NA | TRBD2 | TGTGCCACCAGTGATTTCTCTAGCGGATTCACAGATACGCAGTATTTT | CATSDFSSGFTDTQYF
TRBJ2-1 | TRBV5-1 | few | TRBD2 | TGCGCCAGCAGCCGCTCAGGGACTAGCGCTTACAATGAGCAGTTCTTC | CASSRSGTSAYNEQFF
TRBJ1-1 | TRBV5-1 | few | NA | TGCGCCAGCAGCTTTCAGGGGACGATGAACACTGAAGCTTTCTTT | CASSFQGTMNTEAFF
TRBJ2-7 | TRBV27 | few | TRBD1 | TGTGCCAGCAGTACAAGACAGGGAACCTCCTACGAGCAGTACTTC | CASSTRQGTSYEQYF
TRBJ2-2 | TRBV5-1 | NA | TRBD1 | TGCGCCAGCAGGCCGGGACAGGCCACCGGGGAGCTGTTTTTT | CASRPGQATGELFF
TRBJ1-2 | TRBV29-1 | NA | NA | TGCAGCGCCGAGTACACAGGGCGGCATGGCTACACCTTC | CSAEYTGRHGYTF
TRBJ1-5 | TRBV10-2 | NA | TRBD1 | TGCGCCACCCGGACAGGGGGGTATAGCAATCAGCCCCAGCATTTT | CATRTGGYSNQPQHF
TRBJ1-1 | TRBV5-1 | few | NA | TGCGCCAGCAGCCTCTATGGGGATACTGAAGCTTTCTTT | CASSLYGDTEAFF
TRBJ2-1 | TRBV5-1 | NA | TRBD1 | TGCGCCAGCAGCTTGGGGACAGGGAATTTCAATGAGCAGTTCTTC | CASSLGTGNFNEQFF
TRBJ2-3 | TRBV5-1 | few | TRBD2 | TGCGCCAGCAGCATAGGACTAGCGGGAGGGCCTGGAGATACGCAGTATTTT | CASSIGLAGGPGDTQYF
TRBJ2-1 | TRBV6-1 | few | TRBD1 | TGTGCCAGCATTGAAAACAGGGGCGGTGAGCAGTTCTTC | CASIENRGGEQFF
TRBJ2-1 | TRBV4-1 | few | TRBD2 | TGCGCCAGCAGCTCCTCGACTAGCGGGACGCAGTTCTTC | CASSSSTSGTQFF
TRBJ2-1 | TRBV4-2 | NA | TRBD2 | TGTGCCAGCAGCCAAGATTTGGCGGGAGGGGAATACAATGAGCAGTTCTTC | CASSQDLAGGEYNEQFF
TRBJ2-2 | TRBV2 | few | NA | TGTGCCAGCAGTGCACTACCGAACACCGGGGAGCTGTTTTTT | CASSALPNTGELFF
TRBJ2-1 | TRBV5-1 | NA | NA | TGCGCCAGCAGCTTGGGGGCCGTGGGGACGATCAATGAGCAGTTCTTC | CASSLGAVGTINEQFF
TRBJ2-1 | TRBV12-3/TRBV12-4 | few | TRBD2 | TGTGCCAGCACCCCGGGACTAGCGGGGGCCAATGAGCAGTTCTTC | CASTPGLAGANEQFF
TRBJ2-2 | TRBV7-7 | NA | NA | TGTGCCAGCAGCTTACGGGGTGGCACCGGGGAGCTGTTTTTT | CASSLRGGTGELFF
TRBJ2-5 | TRBV20-1 | few | TRBD2 | TGCAGTGCCGAACTAGCGTCAGAGACCCAGTACTTC | CSAELASETQYF
TRBJ1-5 | TRBV12-3/TRBV12-4 | NA | NA | TGTGCCAGCAGTTCGGGGGGTTATAGCAATCAGCCCCAGCATTTT | CASSSGGYSNQPQHF
TRBJ1-1 | TRBV30 | NA | TRBD1 | TGTGCCTGGGTTGGGACAGCGAACACTGAAGCTTTCTTT | CAWVGTANTEAFF
TRBJ2-3 | TRBV30 | NA | NA | TGTGCCTGGAAGAGGTCAGGACCGGATACGCAGTATTTT | CAWKRSGPDTQYF
TRBJ1-1 | TRBV2 | many | NA | TGTGCCAGCAGCCCCGGGCCTTGGAACACTGAAGCTTTCTTT | CASSPGPWNTEAFF
TRBJ2-1 | TRBV5-1 | NA | TRBD1 | TGCGCCAGCAGCTTGCCGACAGGGTCAACTGAGCAGTTCTTC | CASSLPTGSTEQFF
TRBJ2-5 | TRBV5-5 | NA | TRBD2 | TGTGCCACCAAGGCCCTTATAGCGGGAGGAGCGGAGACCCAGTACTTC | CATKALIAGGAETQYF
TRBJ2-7 | TRBV11-2 | NA | TRBD1 | TGTGCCAGCAGCAACCCGACAGGGGGCAACGAGCAGTACTTC | CASSNPTGGNEQYF
TRBJ2-7 | TRBV20-1 | NA | TRBD2 | TGCAGTGCTAGGCCCGGGACTAGGTTCTACGAGCAGTACTTC | CSARPGTRFYEQYF
TRBJ1-5 | TRBV6-1 | few | NA | TGTGCCAGCAGGGGACGGAACAATCAGCCCCAGCATTTT | CASRGRNNQPQHF
TRBJ2-5 | TRBV5-1 | NA | TRBD1 | TGCGCCAGCAGCTTGGCAGGGGGCCGGAGGGTGCAAGAGACCCAGTACTTC | CASSLAGGRRVQETQYF
TRBJ2-7 | TRBV2 | NA | TRBD1 | TGTGCCAGCACTGTCACAGGGGGCGAGAACGAGCAGTACTTC | CASTVTGGENEQYF
TRBJ1-1 | TRBV12-3/TRBV12-4 | NA | NA | TGTGCCAGCACCCCTAGGGGGTTGAACACTGAAGCTTTCTTT | CASTPRGLNTEAFF
TRBJ1-1 | TRBV27 | few | NA | TGTGCCAGCAGTTTCTTAACTTCCGGATTGAACACTGAAGCTTTCTTT | CASSFLTSGLNTEAFF
TRBJ1-2 | TRBV29-1 | NA | TRBD1 | TGCAGCGTGGATCTCGGACAGGCCCGGCGGGGCTACACCTTC | CSVDLGQARRGYTF